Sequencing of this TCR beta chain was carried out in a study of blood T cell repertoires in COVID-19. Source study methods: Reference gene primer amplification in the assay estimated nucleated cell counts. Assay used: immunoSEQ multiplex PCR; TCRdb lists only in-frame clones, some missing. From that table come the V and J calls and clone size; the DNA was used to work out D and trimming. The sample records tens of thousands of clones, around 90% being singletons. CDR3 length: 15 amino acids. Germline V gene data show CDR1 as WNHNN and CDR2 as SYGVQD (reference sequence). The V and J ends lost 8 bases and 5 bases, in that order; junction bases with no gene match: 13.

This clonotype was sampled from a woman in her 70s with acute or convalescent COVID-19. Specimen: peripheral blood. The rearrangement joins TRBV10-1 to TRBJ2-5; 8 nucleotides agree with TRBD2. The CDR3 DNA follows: TGCGCCAGCTCAGGTTTTCGGGAGGGCGCGGAGACCCAGTACTTC. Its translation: CASSGFREGAETQYF.